The entry below describes one T cell receptor beta chain. The entry originates in a study of shared clonotypes between healthy human individuals. The length of the CDR3 is 16 residues. V was clipped by 2 bases and J by 2 bases; unmatched bases: 7. Germline V gene lookup returns CDR1 GTSNPN and CDR2 SVGIG (reference sequence). This table comes from immunoSEQ multiplex PCR, and its TCRdb copy is limited to in-frame clones, with some not included. The sample has 1.4 million or so clones, approximately 98.5% seen once. The gene calls are TRBV30 and TRBJ2-1, with 9 bases lining up with TRBD1. Sequenced sample: naive CD4+ T cells sorted from blood. Subset indicated: CD45RA+ positively selected. This receptor was taken from a man younger than 45 in good health. The CDR3 sequence: CAWSPGTGPPYNEQFF. The CDR3 nucleotides read TGTGCCTGGAGTCCCGGGACAGGGCCCCCCTACAATGAGCAGTTCTTC.